Listed below are T cell receptor beta chains from one sample, sequenced in a study of blood T cell repertoires in COVID-19. This table comes from immunoSEQ multiplex PCR, and its TCRdb copy is limited to in-frame clones, with some not included. Of nearly 200,000 clones listed, roughly nine tenths are singletons. What was sequenced was PBMCs or T cells enriched from blood (not recorded which). Receptors originate from a woman aged 18-30 years who had recovered from COVID-19. CDR3s include the opening cysteine and the closing phenylalanine or tryptophan. A D gene is named only where the DNA matches it firmly. Size tells how often a clone was seen (once, few, many) or the class of an expanded clone, and some rows leave it out.

TRBV30,TRBJ1-6,NA,NA,CAWSVRDSPLHF,TGTGCCTGGAGTGTACGCGATTCACCCCTCCACTTT
TRBV11-2,TRBJ2-7,NA,NA,CASSLGGLRSYEQYF,TGTGCCAGCAGCTTAGGGGGGCTTAGGTCCTACGAGCAGTACTTC
TRBV5-4,TRBJ2-5,NA,NA,CASSFGGGREETQYF,TGTGCCAGCAGCTTCGGCGGGGGCCGGGAAGAGACCCAGTACTTC
TRBV5-1,TRBJ2-3,NA,TRBD2,CASSSKVAGVSATDTQYF,TGCGCCAGCAGCTCCAAAGTTGCGGGGGTAAGCGCCACAGATACGCAGTATTTT
TRBV4-1,TRBJ2-1,NA,TRBD1,CASSQDLRGHEQFF,TGCGCCAGCAGCCAAGATCTTAGGGGGCATGAGCAGTTCTTC
TRBV5-1,TRBJ2-7,NA,NA,CASSPLQGRGEQYF,TGCGCCAGCAGCCCCCTACAGGGAAGAGGCGAGCAGTACTTC
TRBV7-3,TRBJ1-2,NA,TRBD1,CASSLNPSRTGLYGYTF,TGTGCCAGCAGCTTAAACCCATCGAGGACAGGACTCTATGGCTACACCTTC
TRBV4-2,TRBJ2-7,NA,NA,CASSQEQKNYEQYF,TGTGCCAGCAGCCAAGAACAGAAGAACTACGAGCAGTACTTC
TRBV7-6,TRBJ2-1,NA,TRBD2,CASSPSPGSGGWYNEQFF,TGTGCCAGCAGCCCAAGCCCCGGAAGCGGGGGGTGGTACAATGAGCAGTTCTTC
TRBV5-6,TRBJ2-5,once,NA,CASSHPGAGQETQYF,TGTGCCAGCAGCCACCCGGGCGCGGGGCAAGAGACCCAGTACTTC
TRBV9,TRBJ1-1,NA,TRBD1,CASSVAGTGGPEAFF,TGTGCCAGCAGCGTAGCTGGGACAGGGGGACCTGAAGCTTTCTTT
TRBV29-1,TRBJ1-1,NA,NA,CSIHPVGRSTEAFF,TGCAGCATACATCCGGTGGGGAGAAGCACTGAAGCTTTCTTT
TRBV28,TRBJ1-1,NA,NA,CASRGTLTADMNTEAFF,TGTGCCAGCAGGGGGACACTAACCGCGGACATGAACACTGAAGCTTTCTTT
TRBV3-1/TRBV3-2,TRBJ1-2,NA,TRBD1,CASSLGTGGNYGYTF,TGTGCCAGCAGTCTCGGGACAGGGGGTAACTATGGCTACACCTTC
TRBV4-1,TRBJ1-2,NA,NA,CASSQVADANYGYTF,TGCGCCAGCAGCCAAGTAGCGGATGCTAACTATGGCTACACCTTC
TRBV6-2/TRBV6-3,TRBJ1-5,NA,NA,CASSYSQGLGSNQPQHF,TGTGCCAGCAGTTACTCGCAGGGCCTAGGGAGCAATCAGCCCCAGCATTTT
TRBV5-5,TRBJ2-7,NA,TRBD2,CASSAGTSAYEQYF,TGTGCCAGCAGCGCTGGGACTAGCGCCTACGAGCAGTACTTC
TRBV4-1,TRBJ1-2,NA,TRBD1,CASSLTGVNYGYTF,TGCGCCAGCAGTTTGACAGGGGTTAACTATGGCTACACCTTC
TRBV29-1,TRBJ1-1,NA,NA,CSVPILDLNTEAFF,TGCAGCGTCCCCATTCTAGACCTGAACACTGAAGCTTTCTTT
TRBV7-9,TRBJ2-3,NA,NA,CASSLDFADTQYF,TGTGCCAGCAGCTTAGATTTCGCAGATACGCAGTATTTT